A single sample gave rise to the 20 T cell receptor beta chains below, sequenced in a study of blood T cell repertoires in COVID-19. The protocol was immunoSEQ multiplex PCR, while the TCRdb copy is restricted to in-frame clones and leaves out a portion. The sample consists of around 250,000 clones, approximately 85% of them appearing once. Input material: PBMCs or T cells enriched from blood (not recorded which). These receptors were collected from a woman between 50 and 59 years old who had recovered from COVID-19.

The chain links TRBV6-5 to TRBJ1-3; 8 nucleotides line up with TRBD1. The V gene's germline CDR1 is MNHEY and CDR2 SVGAGI. The CDR3 loop spans 15 amino acids. V shed 6 bases and J 2 bases; nucleotides not matched to a gene: 6. For the CDR3, the DNA is TGTGCCAGCAGCAGGGACAGGCTCACTGGAAACACCATATATTTT. Protein product: CASSRDRLTGNTIYF.

V gene TRBV18 combines with J gene TRBJ1-2; no definite D call. CDR1 is KGHSH, CDR2 LQKENI, per germline. There are 13 residues in the CDR3. The V gene lost 0 bases and the J gene lost 5 bases, with 7 bases spanning the gap. The CDR3 DNA follows: TGTGCCAGCTCACCACCGACGGAGTATGGCTACACCTTC. Protein: CASSPPTEYGYTF.

The rearrangement joins TRBV29-1 to TRBJ2-1; 8 bases agree with TRBD2. The V gene end was trimmed by 5 bases and the J gene end by 9 bases; junction bases not matched to a gene: 9. CDR1 SQVTM and CDR2 ANQGSEA come from the germline V gene. This CDR3 is 13 amino acids long. The DNA for the CDR3 is TGCAGCGTTCTACCGGGAGGGCTGGGTGAGCAGTTCTTC. Its protein product is CSVLPGGLGEQFF.

The rearrangement joins TRBV7-2 to TRBJ2-7, with 7 bases lining up with TRBD1. The germline gives CDR1 SGHTA, CDR2 FQGNSA. The CDR3 extends over 13 amino acids. With V trimmed by 3 bases and J by 4 bases, 3 bases remained unmatched. In nucleotides, the CDR3 is TGTGCCAGCAGCTTTTCGACAGGGTACGAGCAGTACTTC. Its protein is CASSFSTGYEQYF.

CDR3 residues: CASSAPGQGFNEQFF. The CDR3 DNA reads TGTGCCAGCAGTGCTCCGGGACAGGGTTTTAATGAGCAGTTCTTC. V gene TRBV27 combines with J gene TRBJ2-1; the match to TRBD1 covers 9 bases. V was pared by 5 bases and J by 7 bases, with 9 bases of the junction left unmatched. The CDR3 runs to 15 residues. The germline CDR1 and CDR2 sequences are MNHEY and SMNVEV (reference sequence).

This clone has a single count. The J gene is TRBJ1-1, the V gene TRBV11-3; possible D gene TRBD1, 5 bases. V lost 5 bases, J lost 4 bases, and 14 bases lay in between. Germline V CDR1 and CDR2: SGHNT, YENEEA. The CDR3 has 14 amino acids. CDR3 loop: CASSRGGTGTEAFF. CDR3 DNA: TGTGCCAGCAGCCGCGGGGGGACGGGCACTGAAGCTTTCTTT.

V is TRBV10-3 and J is TRBJ1-5; the match to TRBD1 covers 8 bases. Germline V gene lookup returns CDR1 ENHRY and CDR2 SYGVKD. The CDR3 loop spans 14 amino acids. The junction had 4 bases not matched to a gene; V was cut back by 9 bases and J by 0 bases. The CDR3 sequence: CAMWTGNSNQPQHF. The CDR3 nucleotides read TGTGCCATGTGGACAGGGAATAGCAATCAGCCCCAGCATTTT.

J is TRBJ2-2 and V is TRBV29-1; D unresolved. This CDR3 has 14 amino acids. The germline gives CDR1 SQVTM, CDR2 ANQGSEA. V was pared by 0 bases and J by 2 bases, with 7 bases between. CDR3 DNA: TGCAGCGTTGAAGATCGAGTTAACACCGGGGAGCTGTTTTTT. As protein: CSVEDRVNTGELFF.

The chain couples TRBV5-1 to TRBJ1-1; D remains unclear. The length of the CDR3 is 13 residues. V lost 6 bases, J lost 5 bases, and 14 bases lay in between. Looked up from germline, CDR1 is SGHRS and CDR2 is YFSETQ. The CDR3 DNA is TGCGCCAGCACTATCGGGGAAGAGACTGAAGCTTTCTTT. The encoded protein is CASTIGEETEAFF.

This clone was recorded once. The chain combines TRBV10-2 with TRBJ2-1; 10 nucleotides line up with TRBD2. The CDR3 runs 15 residues. Trimming removed 8 bases from V and 4 bases from J; junction bases left unmatched: 8. Germline-derived CDR1 and CDR2 are WSHSY and SAAADI. The CDR3 sequence is CASADGLAVYNEQFF. In nucleotides, the CDR3 is TGCGCCAGCGCAGATGGACTAGCGGTATACAATGAGCAGTTCTTC.

This chain joins TRBV19 and TRBJ1-5; D possibly corresponds to TRBD1 (5 bases). V lost 6 bases, J lost 0 bases, and 18 bases lay in between. CDR1 is LNHDA, CDR2 SQIVND, per germline (reference sequence). This CDR3 contains 17 residues. The CDR3 here is CASSNDWGQDSNQPQHF. The CDR3 nucleotides read TGTGCCAGTAGCAACGATTGGGGCCAGGATAGCAATCAGCCCCAGCATTTT.

This chain joins TRBV7-9 and TRBJ1-1; TRBD1 is a possible D gene (6 bases). Germline CDR1 SEHNR, CDR2 FQNEAQ (reference sequence). This CDR3 is 14 amino acids long. Trimming shortened V by 7 bases and J by 11 bases, and 23 bases separated the two germline ends. In DNA, the CDR3 is TGTGCCAGCACCCCTTTTCCGGCAGGGGTGAACGCTTTCTTT. Its translation: CASTPFPAGVNAFF.

The chain recombines TRBV6-5 with TRBJ1-1; TRBD1 might be the D (5 bases). Germline V lookup: CDR1 MNHEY, CDR2 SVGAGI. CDR3 size: 12 residues. Trimming removed 6 bases at V and 8 bases at J, with 13 bases between. The chain's CDR3 is CASSNQGFEAFF. The CDR3 DNA sequence: TGTGCCAGCAGCAATCAGGGTTTCGAAGCTTTCTTT.

The J gene is TRBJ2-5, the V gene TRBV4-2, with 10 nucleotides matching TRBD2. Germline-derived CDR1 and CDR2 are LGHNA and YNFKEQ. V trimming: 1 base; J trimming: 7 bases; junction bases outside the gene matches: 12. This CDR3 is built from 17 residues. CDR3 in amino acids: CASSQGLAGVLGGTQYF. CDR3 in DNA: TGTGCCAGCAGCCAAGGACTAGCGGGCGTCCTAGGGGGGACCCAGTACTTC.

The chain links TRBV19 to TRBJ2-3; 7 bases are a match to TRBD1. This CDR3 is built from 15 residues. The V and J ends lost 8 bases and 2 bases, in that order; junction bases with no gene match: 10. Germline CDR1 is LNHDA and CDR2 is SQIVND (reference sequence). The CDR3 DNA follows: TGTGCCAGTTCCGATCGGGACAGCCACACAGATACGCAGTATTTT. Protein sequence: CASSDRDSHTDTQYF.

The V call is TRBV5-1, the J call TRBJ1-1; TRBD1 matches 8 bases. This CDR3 has 15 amino acids. The germline gives CDR1 SGHRS, CDR2 YFSETQ. V lost 1 base to trimming and J lost 3 bases; unmatched junction nucleotides: 5. CDR3 DNA sequence: TGCGCCAGCAGCTTGTACGGGACAGGAGACACTGAAGCTTTCTTT. Protein: CASSLYGTGDTEAFF. Looking up the rest from reference TRBV5-1 and TRBJ1-1 gives the full variable domain: KAGVTQTPRYLIKTRGQQVTLSCSPISGHRSVSWYQQTPGQGLQFLFEYFSETQRNKGNFPGRFSGRQFSNSRSEMNVSTLELGDSALYLCASSLYGTGDTEAFFGQGTRLTVV.

V gene TRBV2 combines with J gene TRBJ1-5, with 7 bases identical to TRBD1. With V trimmed by 6 bases and J by 0 bases, 5 bases remained unmatched. The CDR3 runs 15 residues. CDR1 and CDR2 from the germline V gene are SNHLY and FYNNEI. The CDR3 coding sequence is TGTGCCAGCAGCTGGGACAGATATAGCAATCAGCCCCAGCATTTT. It specifies CASSWDRYSNQPQHF.

The chain has TRBV27 and TRBJ2-1; unclear D gene. Germline V gene lookup returns CDR1 MNHEY and CDR2 SMNVEV (reference sequence). This CDR3 comprises 14 residues. Deletions cut 5 bases from V and 12 bases from J, with 20 bases between. The CDR3 protein is CASSPRYPNSGQFF. CDR3 sequence (DNA): TGTGCCAGCAGTCCCCGTTACCCCAATTCAGGGCAGTTCTTC.

This clone has a count of ten or more. The rearrangement links TRBV28 to TRBJ1-4, with D perhaps matching TRBD1 (5 bases). V was shortened by 4 bases and J by 4 bases, with 13 bases between the two germline ends. This CDR3 comprises 15 residues. The germline CDR1 and CDR2 sequences are MDHEN and SYDVKM. The CDR3 reads CASSSHRSDNEKLFF. The CDR3 nucleotides are TGTGCCAGCAGTTCCCACAGGTCCGATAATGAAAAACTGTTTTTT.

The chain employs TRBV28 and TRBJ1-5, with D uncertain. Trimming left V 5 bases short and J 1 base short, with 15 bases between. The CDR3 runs to 16 residues. From germline, CDR1 is MDHEN and CDR2 SYDVKM. Here the CDR3 DNA reads TGTGCCAGCAGTCCGGCGGGATATTTGAGCAATCAGCCCCAGCATTTT. Amino acid sequence: CASSPAGYLSNQPQHF.